Below are 10 T cell receptor beta chains sequenced from a single sample in a study of shared clonotypes between healthy human individuals. Sequencing was performed with immunoSEQ multiplex PCR; in TCRdb, only in-frame clones are kept and a portion is missing. Altogether 2 million to 3 million clones are present, more than 85% being singletons, with the ten largest covering around 0.4%. The specimen sequenced was naive CD4+ T cells from PBMCs. The sample's subset: CD45RA+ positively selected. All receptors derive from a man younger than 35 in good health. Some clones in this sample may be carry-over from other donors' samples.

The V call is TRBV19, the J call TRBJ2-3; D possibly corresponds to TRBD1 (6 bases). The CDR3 has 15 amino acids. Germline CDR1 reads LNHDA; CDR2 reads SQIVND (reference sequence). Trimming took 5 bases from V and 3 from J, leaving 15 bases between them. For the CDR3, the DNA is TGTGCCAGTAGTCAAACAGGGCTCGGGACAGATACGCAGTATTTT. Residues: CASSQTGLGTDTQYF.

CDR3 region: CASSLLKMTSGNYNEQFF. The CDR3 region has the DNA TGTGCCAGCAGCTTACTTAAAATGACTAGCGGGAACTACAATGAGCAGTTCTTC. This chain connects TRBV7-9 to TRBJ2-1, with 11 bases lining up with TRBD2. CDR3 length: 18 residues. J was trimmed by 3 bases and V by 2 bases; bases with no gene match: 9. The germline V gene has CDR1 SEHNR and CDR2 FQNEAQ (reference sequence).

CDR3 sequence: CASSQNLHRAQHF. DNA of the CDR3: TGTGCCAGCAGCCAAAACCTCCACCGGGCCCAGCATTTT. The chain recombines TRBV4-2 with TRBJ1-5, with D unresolved. The CDR3 length is 13 residues. V was trimmed by 2 bases and J by 11 bases, leaving 13 bases between them. Germline-derived CDR1 and CDR2 are LGHNA and YNFKEQ.

The V gene is TRBV9, the J gene TRBJ2-2, with TRBD2 identical over 7 bases. Germline V gene data show CDR1 as SGDLS and CDR2 as YYNGEE. This CDR3 spans 17 amino acids. Trimming at V came to 3 bases and at J to 4 bases, leaving 12 bases not matched to a gene. The CDR3 DNA sequence: TGTGCCAGCAGCGCGAGGGCGGGAGACTCGGGCACCGGGGAGCTGTTTTTT. Residues: CASSARAGDSGTGELFF.

The chain employs TRBV14 and TRBJ2-1, with D unclear. CDR3 length: 13 residues. V gave up 0 bases and J gave up 8 bases, with 8 bases separating them. Per the germline V gene, CDR1 is SGHDN and CDR2 is FVKESK. The CDR3 sequence: CASSQELGYEQFF. The DNA for the CDR3 is TGTGCCAGCAGCCAAGAACTTGGGTATGAGCAGTTCTTC.

The chain has TRBV5-4 and TRBJ2-3; 10 bases match TRBD2. The CDR3 has 14 amino acids. With V trimmed by 3 bases and J by 3 bases, 1 base remained unmatched. The V gene's germline CDR1 is SGHNT and CDR2 YYREEE (reference sequence). CDR3 nucleotide sequence: TGTGCCAGCAGCTCGGGACTAGCGACAGATACGCAGTATTTT. Translation gives CASSSGLATDTQYF.

The rearrangement links TRBV11-2 to TRBJ1-1, with 10 bases identical to TRBD1. Germline V lookup: CDR1 SGHAT, CDR2 FQNNGV. Trimming took 4 bases from V and 2 from J; bases not matched to a gene: 4. The CDR3 totals 15 residues. CDR3 loop: CASSSWTGGNTEAFF. The CDR3 DNA follows: TGTGCCAGCAGCTCGTGGACAGGGGGAAACACTGAAGCTTTCTTT. The whole variable domain, remainder taken from reference TRBV11-2 and TRBJ1-1, is EAGVAQSPRYKIIEKRQSVAFWCNPISGHATLYWYQQILGQGPKLLIQFQNNGVVDDSQLPKDRFSAERLKGVDSTLKIQPAKLEDSAVYLCASSSWTGGNTEAFFGQGTRLTVV.

In DNA form, the CDR3 reads TGTGCCAGTAGTATAGGGGGGACAGGGGCGAACACCGGGGAGCTGTTTTTT. The encoded protein is CASSIGGTGANTGELFF. The rearrangement links TRBV19 to TRBJ2-2; 10 bases map to TRBD1. Trimming removed 1 base from V and 0 bases from J; junction bases left unmatched: 2. The CDR3 runs 17 residues. The germline V gene encodes CDR1 LNHDA and CDR2 SQIVND (reference sequence).

V gene TRBV14 combines with J gene TRBJ2-5; tentative D call: TRBD2 (5 bases). The V end was cut by 3 bases, the J end by 5 bases, with 13 bases between. Germline CDR1 reads SGHDN; CDR2 reads FVKESK. This CDR3 is built from 14 residues. CDR3 protein: CASSHRLGAETQYF. DNA of the CDR3: TGTGCCAGCAGCCACCGACTGGGAGCGGAGACCCAGTACTTC.

The chain couples TRBV6-6 to TRBJ1-1, with 10 positions matching TRBD1. This CDR3 contains 16 residues. The germline V gene encodes CDR1 MNHNY and CDR2 SVGAGI (reference sequence). Germline trimming cut 5 bases from V and 5 bases from J; bases unmatched to any gene: 11. The CDR3 sequence is CASSLRQGAVLTEAFF. The CDR3 nucleotides are TGTGCCAGCAGTCTACGACAGGGGGCAGTTCTGACTGAAGCTTTCTTT.